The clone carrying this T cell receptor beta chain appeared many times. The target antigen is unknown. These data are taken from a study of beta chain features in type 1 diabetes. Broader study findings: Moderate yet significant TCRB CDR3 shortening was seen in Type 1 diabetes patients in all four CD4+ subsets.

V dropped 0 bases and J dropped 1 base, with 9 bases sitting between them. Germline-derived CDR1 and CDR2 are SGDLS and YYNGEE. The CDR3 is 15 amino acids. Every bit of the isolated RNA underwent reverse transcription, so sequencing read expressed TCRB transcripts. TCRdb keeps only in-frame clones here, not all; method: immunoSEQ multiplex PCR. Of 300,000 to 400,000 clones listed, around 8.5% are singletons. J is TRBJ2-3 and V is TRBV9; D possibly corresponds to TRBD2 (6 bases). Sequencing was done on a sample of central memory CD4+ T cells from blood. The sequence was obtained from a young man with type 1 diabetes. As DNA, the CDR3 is TGTGCCAGCAGCGTAGCTAGCGAGGGCACAGATACGCAGTATTTT. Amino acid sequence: CASSVASEGTDTQYF.